The subject of this entry is one TCR beta chain. The record originates from a study of control samples from healthy donors and cancer patients. The method was immunoSEQ multiplex PCR; TCRdb's version includes in-frame clones alone and lacks a portion of them. The top ten clones hold 5.8% of a sample with around 160,000 clones, 80% to 95% of them seen once. The specimen sequenced was blood. The TCR comes from a man younger than 35 in good health.

The DNA for the CDR3 is TGCAGTGCTAGATCCGTCTATGGCTACACCTTC. This gives the protein CSARSVYGYTF. The chain has TRBV20-1 and TRBJ1-2; D is unresolved. The V and J ends lost 2 bases and 4 bases respectively, with 5 bases between them. Germline assignment: CDR1 DFQATT and CDR2 SNEGSKA (reference sequence). The length of the CDR3 is 11 residues.